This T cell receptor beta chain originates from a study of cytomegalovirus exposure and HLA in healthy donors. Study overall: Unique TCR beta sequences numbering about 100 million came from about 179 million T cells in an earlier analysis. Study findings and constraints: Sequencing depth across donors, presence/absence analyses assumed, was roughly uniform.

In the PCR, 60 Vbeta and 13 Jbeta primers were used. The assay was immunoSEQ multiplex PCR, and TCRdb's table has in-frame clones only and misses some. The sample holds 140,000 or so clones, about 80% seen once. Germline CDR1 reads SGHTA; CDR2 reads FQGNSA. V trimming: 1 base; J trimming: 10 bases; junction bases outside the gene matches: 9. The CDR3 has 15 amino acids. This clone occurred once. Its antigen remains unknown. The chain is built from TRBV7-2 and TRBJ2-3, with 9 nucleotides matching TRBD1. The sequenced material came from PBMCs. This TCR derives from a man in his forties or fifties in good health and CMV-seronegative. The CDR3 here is CASSLGGTGFPSQYF. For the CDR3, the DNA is TGTGCCAGCAGCTTAGGTGGGACAGGGTTCCCATCGCAGTATTTT.